This TCR beta chain was recovered during a study of early T cells in non-severe SARS-CoV-2 infection. Background on the study: With bulk RNA from unsorted whole blood as input, sequencing yielded unpaired chains.

This clonotype was seen once. V was pared by 4 bases and J by 4 bases, with 16 bases between. Germline V gene data show CDR1 as SGHVS and CDR2 as FQNEAQ. CDR3 length: 15 residues. TCRdb reprocessed the 5' RACE reads via MiXCR and lists one record per CDR3 protein. The sample carries about 70,000 distinct CDR3 sequences, about 15% recorded once. The clonotype originates from an adult who was a healthcare worker with PCR-confirmed SARS-CoV-2 infection or an uninfected control (not recorded which). The sequencing used whole blood, collected at baseline. The chain carries TRBV7-8 and TRBJ1-1, with D possibly matching TRBD1 (6 bases). CDR3 protein: CASSSGRGGSTEAFF. CDR3 DNA: TGTGCCAGCAGCTCAGGCAGGGGCGGGAGCACTGAAGCTTTCTTT.